One and the same sample provided the 11 T cell receptor beta chains below, sequenced in a study of cytomegalovirus exposure and HLA in healthy donors. Both 60 Vbeta primers and 13 Jbeta primers went into the PCR. Here immunoSEQ multiplex PCR was the method, and the copy in TCRdb shows in-frame clones only, minus some. The table has about 160,000 clones, roughly 84% seen once. Sequencing used PBMCs. The origin of the receptors is a man under 40 in good health and CMV-seronegative.

The V call is TRBV29-1, the J call TRBJ2-7; TRBD2 matches at 13 bases. Per germline, CDR1 SQVTM and CDR2 ANQGSEA. Unmatched junction bases numbered 8, after V lost 6 bases and J lost 3 bases. The CDR3 consists of 15 residues. The CDR3 loop reads CSVVPGLAGNYEQYF. For the CDR3, the DNA is TGCAGCGTCGTGCCGGGACTAGCGGGAAACTACGAGCAGTACTTC.

CDR3: CASSPRSGGVSHNSPLHF. As DNA, the CDR3 is TGTGCCAGCTCACCTCGGTCAGGGGGAGTTTCCCATAATTCACCCCTCCACTTT. This chain uses TRBV18 with TRBJ1-6; 7 nucleotides match TRBD1. V lost 3 bases and J lost 5; bases outside the gene matches: 13. Germline values: CDR1 KGHSH, CDR2 LQKENI. The CDR3 has 18 amino acids.

The chain recombines TRBV6-1 with TRBJ2-7, with 12 positions matching TRBD2. The CDR3 loop spans 18 amino acids. J gave up 5 bases and V 4 bases, and 15 bases lay outside the gene matches. In germline, CDR1 is MNHNS, CDR2 SASEGT. DNA of the CDR3: TGTGCCAGCAGTGCGTTGGGGCTAGCGGGAGGGCCTCTCGACGAGCAGTACTTC. Its translation: CASSALGLAGGPLDEQYF.

The J gene is TRBJ1-1, the V gene TRBV5-6; no firm D call. CDR1 is SGHDT, CDR2 YYEEEE, per germline. V gave up 4 bases and J gave up 2 bases, with 15 bases separating them. The CDR3 has 15 residues. DNA for the CDR3: TGTGCCAGCAGCGGGCGGGTTTGGGGTAACACTGAAGCTTTCTTT. As protein: CASSGRVWGNTEAFF.

The chain is built from TRBV20-1 and TRBJ2-1; no definite D call. The germline V gene encodes CDR1 DFQATT and CDR2 SNEGSKA (reference sequence). The CDR3 consists of 9 residues. V lost 6 bases and J lost 9, with 6 bases in between. The CDR3 DNA sequence: TGCAGTGCAAGCTTTGAGCAGTTCTTC. Protein sequence: CSASFEQFF.

The rearrangement uses TRBV30 and TRBJ2-3; D may be TRBD2 (6 bases). The CDR3 totals 15 residues. V dropped 5 bases and J dropped 0 bases, with 15 bases sitting between them. Germline V gene sequence: CDR1 GTSNPN, CDR2 SVGIG (reference sequence). The CDR3 DNA is TGTGCCTGGGCCGGGAGCGGATCTAGCACAGATACGCAGTATTTT. The encoded protein is CAWAGSGSSTDTQYF. The full variable domain, rest sourced from reference TRBV30 and TRBJ2-3, is SQTIHQWPATLVQPVGSPLSLECTVEGTSNPNLYWYRQAAGRGLQLLFYSVGIGQISSEVPQNLSASRPQDRQFILSSKKLLLSDSGFYLCAWAGSGSSTDTQYFGPGTRLTVL.

This rearrangement joins TRBV5-4 to TRBJ1-3; D unresolved. The CDR3 runs to 15 residues. The germline V gene encodes CDR1 SGHNT and CDR2 YYREEE (reference sequence). Trimming left V 0 bases short and J 4 bases short, with 11 bases between. Here the CDR3 DNA reads TGTGCCAGCAGCTTGGAGGGAGGAGTGGGAAACACCATATATTTT. This translates into CASSLEGGVGNTIYF.

This chain uses TRBV6-5 with TRBJ2-1; no firm D call. Germline V gene sequence: CDR1 MNHEY, CDR2 SVGAGI. The CDR3 runs 12 residues. The V end lost 7 bases, the J end lost 10 bases, and 14 bases lay between the germline ends. Written as DNA, the CDR3 is TGTGCCAGCACCCACATCCCCGGGGAGCAGTTCTTC. This sequence encodes CASTHIPGEQFF.

The chain couples TRBV28 to TRBJ1-3; weak D call: TRBD1 (6 bases). V was pared by 4 bases and J by 1 base, with 8 bases between. This CDR3 region has 14 residues. From germline, CDR1 is MDHEN and CDR2 SYDVKM. Here the CDR3 DNA reads TGTGCCAGCAGTTCCAGGGGTTCTGGAAACACCATATATTTT. It codes for CASSSRGSGNTIYF.

The chain joins TRBV2 to TRBJ1-6, with D perhaps matching TRBD1 (5 bases). The CDR3 is 12 residues long. Germline CDR1 SNHLY, CDR2 FYNNEI. V gave up 1 base and J gave up 16 bases, with 11 bases separating them. CDR3 loop: CASSEGGVGLHF. The CDR3 bases are TGTGCCAGCAGTGAAGGGGGGGTAGGGCTCCACTTT.

The V call is TRBV30, the J call TRBJ1-6, with unresolved D. V shed 0 bases and J shed 16 bases, with 10 bases lying between them. Germline CDR1 reads GTSNPN; CDR2 reads SVGIG (reference sequence). The CDR3 runs to 11 residues. The CDR3 nucleotides are TGTGCCTGGAGTGTAGCGGCCCCACTCCACTTT. Translation gives CAWSVAAPLHF.